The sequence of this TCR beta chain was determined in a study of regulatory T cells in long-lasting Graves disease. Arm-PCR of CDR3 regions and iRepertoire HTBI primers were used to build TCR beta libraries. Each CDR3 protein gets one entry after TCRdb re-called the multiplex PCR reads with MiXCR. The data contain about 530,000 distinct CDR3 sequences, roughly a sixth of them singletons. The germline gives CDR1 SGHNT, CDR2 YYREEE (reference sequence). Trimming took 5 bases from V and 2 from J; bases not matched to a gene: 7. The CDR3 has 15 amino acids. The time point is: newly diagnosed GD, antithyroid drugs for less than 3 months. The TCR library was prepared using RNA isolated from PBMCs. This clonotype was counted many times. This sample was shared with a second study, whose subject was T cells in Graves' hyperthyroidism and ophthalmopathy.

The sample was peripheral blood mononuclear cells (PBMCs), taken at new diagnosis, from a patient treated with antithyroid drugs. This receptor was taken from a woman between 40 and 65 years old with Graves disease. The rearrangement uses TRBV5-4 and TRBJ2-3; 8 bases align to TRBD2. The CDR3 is CASRSGGPVTDTQYF. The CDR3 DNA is TGTGCCAGCAGGTCGGGGGGGCCCGTCACAGATACGCAGTATTTT.